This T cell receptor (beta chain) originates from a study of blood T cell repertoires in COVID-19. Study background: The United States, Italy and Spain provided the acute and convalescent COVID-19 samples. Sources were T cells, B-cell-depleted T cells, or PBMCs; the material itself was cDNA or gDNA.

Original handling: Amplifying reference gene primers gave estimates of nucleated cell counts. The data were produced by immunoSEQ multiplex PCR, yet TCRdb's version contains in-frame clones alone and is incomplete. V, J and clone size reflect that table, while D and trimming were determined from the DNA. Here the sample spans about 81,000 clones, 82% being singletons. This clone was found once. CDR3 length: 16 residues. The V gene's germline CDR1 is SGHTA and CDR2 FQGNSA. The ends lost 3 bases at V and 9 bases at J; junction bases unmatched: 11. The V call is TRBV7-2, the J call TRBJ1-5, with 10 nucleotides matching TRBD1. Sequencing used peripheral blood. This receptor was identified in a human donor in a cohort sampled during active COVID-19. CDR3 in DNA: TGTGCCAGCAGCTTCTACCCTTCGGGACAGGGGATGCCCCAGCATTTT. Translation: CASSFYPSGQGMPQHF.